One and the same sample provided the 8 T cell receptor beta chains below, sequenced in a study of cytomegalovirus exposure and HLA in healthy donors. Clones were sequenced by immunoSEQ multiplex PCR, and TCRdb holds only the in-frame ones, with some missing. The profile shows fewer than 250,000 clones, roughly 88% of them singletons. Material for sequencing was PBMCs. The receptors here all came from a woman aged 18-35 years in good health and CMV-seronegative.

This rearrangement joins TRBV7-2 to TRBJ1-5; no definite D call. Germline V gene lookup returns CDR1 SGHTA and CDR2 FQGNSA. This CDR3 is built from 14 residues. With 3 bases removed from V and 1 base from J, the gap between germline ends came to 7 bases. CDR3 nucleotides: TGTGCCAGCAGCTTTCCAGGCAGCAATCAGCCCCAGCATTTT. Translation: CASSFPGSNQPQHF.

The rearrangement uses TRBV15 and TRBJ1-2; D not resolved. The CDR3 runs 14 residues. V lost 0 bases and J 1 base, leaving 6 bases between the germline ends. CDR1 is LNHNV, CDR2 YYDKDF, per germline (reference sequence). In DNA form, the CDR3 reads TGTGCCACCAGCAGAGACGAGCTTAACTATGGCTACACCTTC. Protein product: CATSRDELNYGYTF.

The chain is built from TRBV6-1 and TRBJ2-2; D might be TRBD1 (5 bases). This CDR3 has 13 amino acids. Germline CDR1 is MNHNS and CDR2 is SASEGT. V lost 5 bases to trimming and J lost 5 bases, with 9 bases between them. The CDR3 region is CASSSGFTGELFF. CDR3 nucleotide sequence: TGTGCCAGCAGTTCAGGGTTTACCGGGGAGCTGTTTTTT.

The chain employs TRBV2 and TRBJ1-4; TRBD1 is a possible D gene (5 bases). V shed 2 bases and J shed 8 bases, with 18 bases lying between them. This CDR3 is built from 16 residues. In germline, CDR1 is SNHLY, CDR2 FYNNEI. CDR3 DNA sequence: TGTGCCAGCAGTGAACTCGGCGGGGCGTTGGCCGAAAAACTGTTTTTT. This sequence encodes CASSELGGALAEKLFF.

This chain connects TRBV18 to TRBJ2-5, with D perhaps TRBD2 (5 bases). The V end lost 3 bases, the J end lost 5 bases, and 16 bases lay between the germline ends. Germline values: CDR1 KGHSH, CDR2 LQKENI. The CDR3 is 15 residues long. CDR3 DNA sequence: TGTGCCAGCTCACCTCTGAGGGTCGGCGGGGAGACCCAGTACTTC. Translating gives CASSPLRVGGETQYF.

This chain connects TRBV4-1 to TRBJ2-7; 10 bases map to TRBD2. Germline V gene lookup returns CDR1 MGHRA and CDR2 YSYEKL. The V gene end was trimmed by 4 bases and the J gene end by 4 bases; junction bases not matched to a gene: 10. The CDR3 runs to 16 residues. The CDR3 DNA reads TGCGCCAGCAGCCCCGGGACTAGCGATGCGGTATACGAGCAGTACTTC. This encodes CASSPGTSDAVYEQYF.

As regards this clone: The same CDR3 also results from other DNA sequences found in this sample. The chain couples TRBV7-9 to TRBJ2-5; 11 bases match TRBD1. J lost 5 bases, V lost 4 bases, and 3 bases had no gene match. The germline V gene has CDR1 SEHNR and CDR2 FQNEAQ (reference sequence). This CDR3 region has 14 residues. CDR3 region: CASSSRTGGETQYF. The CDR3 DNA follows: TGTGCCAGCAGCTCGAGGACAGGGGGCGAGACCCAGTACTTC.

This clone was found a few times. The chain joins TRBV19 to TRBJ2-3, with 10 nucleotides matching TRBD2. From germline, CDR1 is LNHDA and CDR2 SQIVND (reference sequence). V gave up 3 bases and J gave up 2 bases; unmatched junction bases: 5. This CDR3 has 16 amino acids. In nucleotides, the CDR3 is TGTGCCAGTAGTATGGCCAGCGGGGGGGTCACAGATACGCAGTATTTT. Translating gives CASSMASGGVTDTQYF.